The 13 T cell receptor beta chains listed next were all sequenced from one sample in a study of immune characterization of retroperitoneal liposarcoma. TCRdb processed the PCR reads anew with MiXCR; each CDR3 protein has one entry. The table includes fewer than 7,500 distinct CDR3 sequences, approximately 31% detected once. The specimen sequenced was blood. Receptors originate from a male donor with retroperitoneal liposarcoma.

The CDR3 region is CASSTTGLYMGSPLHF. The DNA of the CDR3 is TGTGCCAGCAGTACCACGGGCCTCTATATGGGTTCACCCCTCCACTTT. The chain combines TRBV6-1 with TRBJ1-6; D gene uncertain. The ends were cut back, 5 bases at V and 9 bases at J, with 20 bases in the middle. This CDR3 comprises 16 residues. Germline CDR1 is MNHNS and CDR2 is SASEGT.

This clonotype showed up many times. V and J are TRBV6-1 and TRBJ2-1; unclear D gene. The germline CDR1 and CDR2 sequences are MNHNS and SASEGT. Trimming removed 6 bases at V and 7 bases at J, with 4 bases between. This CDR3 has 10 amino acids. This CDR3 reads CASSNNEQFF. As DNA, the CDR3 is TGTGCCAGCAGCAATAATGAGCAGTTCTTC.

By share, this clonotype ranks as medium-sized. The chain links TRBV7-9 to TRBJ2-1, with D possibly TRBD2 on 6 matching bases. TRBJ2-7 matches the DNA end more closely, so the J call is doubtful. The CDR3 totals 15 residues. Germline V gene lookup returns CDR1 SEHNR and CDR2 FQNEAQ (reference sequence). The CDR3 DNA is TGTGCCAGCAGCTTGGGCGGGACGCTCTACAATGAGCAGTACTTC. The encoded protein is CASSLGGTLYNEQYF.

The chain uses TRBV20-1 and TRBJ2-1; D call uncertain. In germline, CDR1 is DFQATT, CDR2 SNEGSKA (reference sequence). The CDR3 has 16 amino acids. Trimming cost V 4 bases and J 4 bases, with 20 bases left between them. The DNA for the CDR3 is TGCAGTGCTAACCCAGATAAATCCAAAGCGTACAATGAGCAGTTCTTC. This translates into CSANPDKSKAYNEQFF.

The chain carries TRBV6-1 and TRBJ2-1, with D perhaps TRBD1 (5 bases). This CDR3 contains 13 residues. CDR1 MNHNS and CDR2 SASEGT come from the germline V gene. V shed 10 bases and J shed 0 bases, with 10 bases lying between them. CDR3: CATRQSSYNEQFF. The CDR3, as DNA: TGTGCCACCCGACAGAGCTCCTACAATGAGCAGTTCTTC.

This clonotype was seen a handful of times. J is TRBJ2-3 and V is TRBV6-1; a possible D gene is TRBD2 (5 bases). The V end was cut by 5 bases, the J end by 1 base, with 10 bases between. Germline CDR1 is MNHNS and CDR2 is SASEGT. CDR3 length: 14 amino acids. In nucleotides, the CDR3 is TGTGCCAGCAGTTTGGGGAGTCGCACAGATACGCAGTATTTT. It specifies CASSLGSRTDTQYF.

The J gene is TRBJ2-3, the V gene TRBV11-2; possible D gene TRBD2, 5 bases. CDR3 size: 15 residues. Per germline, CDR1 SGHAT and CDR2 FQNNGV. Trimming pared 4 bases from V and 4 bases from J, leaving 15 bases between. The CDR3 bases are TGTGCCAGCAGCTCCCCAGAAGGAGGCGCAGATACGCAGTATTTT. Its protein product is CASSSPEGGADTQYF.

V is TRBV4-3 and J is TRBJ2-1, with TRBD2 identical over 7 bases. Per germline, CDR1 LGHNA and CDR2 YSLEER. CDR3 size: 17 residues. V lost 2 bases, J lost 6 bases, and 13 bases stayed unmatched. CDR3 bases: TGCGCCAGCAGCCAATACGGAAGCGGGGAGGCTCGCAATGAGCAGTTCTTC. Amino acids: CASSQYGSGEARNEQFF.

The chain carries TRBV3-1 and TRBJ2-1; 8 nucleotides align to TRBD1. Losses at the gene ends were 4 bases for V and 2 bases for J; bases not matched to a gene: 7. The germline CDR1 and CDR2 sequences are LGHDT and YNNKEL (reference sequence). The CDR3 extends over 16 amino acids. For the CDR3, the DNA is TGTGCCAGCAGCCCCCGACAGGGGACCGCCTACAATGAGCAGTTCTTC. It codes for CASSPRQGTAYNEQFF.

This CDR3 is CASSENGGGEETQYF. CDR3 coding DNA: TGTGCCAGCAGTGAGAATGGGGGGGGGGAAGAGACCCAGTACTTC. This chain uses TRBV7-6 with TRBJ2-5, with 7 bases matching TRBD2. After removal of 6 bases from V and 3 bases from J, the junction contained 10 bases not matched to a gene. CDR3 length: 15 residues. Germline lookup yields CDR1 SGHVS and CDR2 FNYEAQ.

This clonotype has just a few counts. V gene TRBV12-3 or TRBV12-4 combines with J gene TRBJ1-1; no definite D call. The CDR3 runs 14 residues. Trimming took off 1 base at V and 0 bases at J, with 6 bases between the two ends. The CDR3 coding sequence is TGTGCCAGCAGTTTAGGACATCTGAACACTGAAGCTTTCTTT. This encodes CASSLGHLNTEAFF.

A word on this clonotype: No conserved phenylalanine or tryptophan is present at the end of the CDR3, so a read error is the likely explanation. Because the CDR3's place on the DNA is in doubt, the DNA is left out and the CDR3 is given as listed by TCRdb. The V and J genes are TRBV6-1 and TRBJ2-5; TRBD1, the table's D call, was not compared with the DNA. Germline CDR1 is MNHNS and CDR2 is SASEGT. The CDR3 adds up to 12 amino acids, both ends counted. CDR3 protein: CASSRTRQGANL.

The chain links TRBV6-1 to TRBJ2-5; D perhaps matches TRBD2 (5 bases). Germline CDR1 MNHNS, CDR2 SASEGT. CDR3 length equals 13 residues. The V end lost 4 bases, the J end lost 1 base, and 7 bases lay between the germline ends. The CDR3 loop reads CASSGGPQETQYF. CDR3 nucleotides: TGTGCCAGCAGTGGCGGGCCCCAAGAGACCCAGTACTTC.